This T cell receptor beta chain was identified during a study of beta chain features in type 1 diabetes. All of the isolated RNA was reverse transcribed, so expressed TCRB transcripts were sequenced. Assay: immunoSEQ multiplex PCR; the TCRdb copy retains only in-frame clones and omits some. The sample has a few hundred thousand clones; more than 9.5% are singletons. Trimming removed 4 bases from V and 1 base from J, with 16 bases in between. The CDR3 runs 16 residues. The germline CDR1 and CDR2 sequences are SGHDT and YYEEEE. This sequence joins TRBV5-6 and TRBJ2-3, with D uncertain. The specimen sequenced was naive CD4+ T cells from blood. The origin of this receptor is a woman aged 25 to 39 in good health. The CDR3 loop reads CASSRQASYGTDTQYF. DNA for the CDR3: TGTGCCAGCAGCCGCCAGGCGTCGTATGGCACAGATACGCAGTATTTT.